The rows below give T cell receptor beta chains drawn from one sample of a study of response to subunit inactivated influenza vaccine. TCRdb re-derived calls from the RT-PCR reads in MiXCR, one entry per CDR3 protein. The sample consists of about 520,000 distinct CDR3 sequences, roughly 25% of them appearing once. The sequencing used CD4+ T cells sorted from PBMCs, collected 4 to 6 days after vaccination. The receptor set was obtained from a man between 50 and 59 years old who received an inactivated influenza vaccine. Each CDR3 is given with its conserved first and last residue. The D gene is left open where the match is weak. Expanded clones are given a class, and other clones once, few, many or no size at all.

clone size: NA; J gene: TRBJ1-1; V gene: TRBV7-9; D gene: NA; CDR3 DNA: TGTGCCAGCAGGCCTCGGCGAGGAGTCGGCACTGAAGCTTTCTTT; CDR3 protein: CASRPRRGVGTEAFF
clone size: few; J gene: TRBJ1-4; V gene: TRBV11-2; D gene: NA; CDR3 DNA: TGTGCCAAGGGGGTTAATGAAAAACTGTTTTTT; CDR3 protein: CAKGVNEKLFF
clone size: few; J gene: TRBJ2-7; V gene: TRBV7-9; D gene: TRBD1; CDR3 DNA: TGTGCCAGCACCCTGTCCGGCAGGGGGAGAACCAACGAGCAGTACTTC; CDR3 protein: CASTLSGRGRTNEQYF
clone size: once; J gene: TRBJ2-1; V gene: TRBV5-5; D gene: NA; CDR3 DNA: TGTGCCAGCAGCTTGGTGGAGGAGGCCCACCGCAGGGAGCAGTTCTTC; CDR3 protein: CASSLVEEAHRREQFF
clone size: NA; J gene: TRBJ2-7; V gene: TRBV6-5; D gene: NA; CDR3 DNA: TGTGCCAGCAGTTACTCGAGGGGCCTAACAGGGATGCTCGAGCAGTACTTC; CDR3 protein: CASSYSRGLTGMLEQYF
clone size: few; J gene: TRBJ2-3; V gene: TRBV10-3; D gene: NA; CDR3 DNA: TGTGCCACGTCGAGGGGGACGGTCACAGATACGCAGTATTTT; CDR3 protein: CATSRGTVTDTQYF
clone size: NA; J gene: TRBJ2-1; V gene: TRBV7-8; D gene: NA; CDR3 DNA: TGTGCCAGCAGCTTAGTTCTTGGAGGGCGGCAGTTCTTC; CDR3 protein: CASSLVLGGRQFF
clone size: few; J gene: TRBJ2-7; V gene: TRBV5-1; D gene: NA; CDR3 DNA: TGCGCCAGCAGCCCGGTTTCGGGGCCCACCTACGAGCAGTACTTC; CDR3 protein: CASSPVSGPTYEQYF
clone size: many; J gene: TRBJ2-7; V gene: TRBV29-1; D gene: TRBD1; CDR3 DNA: TGCAGCGTCAGTAAAAAATTTGGACAGGGCTACGAGCAGTACTTC; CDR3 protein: CSVSKKFGQGYEQYF
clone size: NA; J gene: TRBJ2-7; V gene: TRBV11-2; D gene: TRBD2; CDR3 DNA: TGTGCCAGCAGCTTAAGACTAGCGGGGGGCTTCAGCTCCTACGAGCAGTACTTC; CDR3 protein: CASSLRLAGGFSSYEQYF
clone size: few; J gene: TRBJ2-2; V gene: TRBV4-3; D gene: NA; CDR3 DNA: TGCGCCAGCAGCCAAGATTTAGGGGGAGCCGGGGAGCTGTTTTTT; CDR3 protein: CASSQDLGGAGELFF
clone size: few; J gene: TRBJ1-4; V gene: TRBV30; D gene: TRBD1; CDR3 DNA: TGTGCTGCTGACAGGGGGAATGAAAAACTGTTTTTT; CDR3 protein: CAADRGNEKLFF
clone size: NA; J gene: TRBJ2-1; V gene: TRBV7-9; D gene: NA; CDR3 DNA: TGTGCCAGCTCAGTGGGTCTCGTGTACAATGAGCAGTTCTTC; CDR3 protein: CASSVGLVYNEQFF
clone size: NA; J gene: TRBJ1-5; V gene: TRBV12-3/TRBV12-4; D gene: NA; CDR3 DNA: TGTGCCAGCAGTTTGGTAGGGAACAATCAGCCCCAGCATTTT; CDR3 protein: CASSLVGNNQPQHF
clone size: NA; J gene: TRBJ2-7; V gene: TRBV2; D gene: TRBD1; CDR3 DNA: TGTGCCAGCAGTGGGGGTACAGGGGGTTTTAACGGAAGTGAGCAGTACTTC; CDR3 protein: CASSGGTGGFNGSEQYF
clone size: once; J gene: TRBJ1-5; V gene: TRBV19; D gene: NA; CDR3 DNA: TGTGCCAGTACCAGCCGGGGGGCAGCTTATAGCAATCAGCCCCAGCATTTT; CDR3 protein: CASTSRGAAYSNQPQHF
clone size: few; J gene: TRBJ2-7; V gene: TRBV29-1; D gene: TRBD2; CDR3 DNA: TGCAGCGTTGAGACTAGCGGGAAGTACGAGCAGTACTTC; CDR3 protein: CSVETSGKYEQYF
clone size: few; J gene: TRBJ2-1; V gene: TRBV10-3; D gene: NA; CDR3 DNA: TGTGCCACCCAAAGCAATGAGCAGTTCTTC; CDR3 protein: CATQSNEQFF
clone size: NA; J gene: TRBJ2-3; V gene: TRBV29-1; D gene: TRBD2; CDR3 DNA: TGCAGCGTTGATGGGATAGCGGGAGGGAGCACAGATACGCAGTATTTT; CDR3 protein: CSVDGIAGGSTDTQYF
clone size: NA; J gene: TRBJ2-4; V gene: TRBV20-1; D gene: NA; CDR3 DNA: TGCAGTGCTAGAGGCCAAAGGGGCATTCAGTACTTC; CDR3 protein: CSARGQRGIQYF
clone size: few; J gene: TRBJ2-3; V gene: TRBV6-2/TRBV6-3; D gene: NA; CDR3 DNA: TGTGCCAGCAGTTACTTACCTGGGGTCGCGGATGATGCGCAGTATTTT; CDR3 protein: CASSYLPGVADDAQYF
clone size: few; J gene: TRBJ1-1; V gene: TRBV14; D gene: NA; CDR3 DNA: TGTGCCAGCGGGACCCGGGACTCCACTGAAGCTTTCTTT; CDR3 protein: CASGTRDSTEAFF
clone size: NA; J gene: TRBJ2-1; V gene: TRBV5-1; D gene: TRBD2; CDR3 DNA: TGCGCCAGCGGACTAGCGGGAGGGGGTGCTGAGCAGTTCTTC; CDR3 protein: CASGLAGGGAEQFF
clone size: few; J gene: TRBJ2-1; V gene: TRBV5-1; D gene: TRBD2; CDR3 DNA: TGCGCCAGCAGCATTAGCGGGACTGAGCAGTTCTTC; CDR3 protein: CASSISGTEQFF
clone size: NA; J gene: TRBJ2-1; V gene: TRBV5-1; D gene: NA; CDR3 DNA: TGCGCCAGCAGTAGTATTGAGTCCTACAATGAGCAGTTCTTC; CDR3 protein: CASSSIESYNEQFF
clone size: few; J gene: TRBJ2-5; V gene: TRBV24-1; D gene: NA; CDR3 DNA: TGTGCCACCAGTGAGACCGAAGGCGGTCCCCAGTACTTC; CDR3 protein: CATSETEGGPQYF
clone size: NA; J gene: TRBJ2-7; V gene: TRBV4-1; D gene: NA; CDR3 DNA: TGCGCCAGCAGCCAAGTCCTCCGGGTTAGGGGCTACGAGCAGTACTTC; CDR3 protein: CASSQVLRVRGYEQYF
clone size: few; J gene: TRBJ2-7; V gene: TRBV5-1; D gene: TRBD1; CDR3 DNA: TGCGCCAGCAGGACGGGACAGGTGAGCTCCTACGAGCAGTACTTC; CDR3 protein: CASRTGQVSSYEQYF
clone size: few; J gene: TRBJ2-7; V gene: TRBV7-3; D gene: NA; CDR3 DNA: TGTGCCAGCAGCTTAAACGAGGGAAACGAGCAGTACTTC; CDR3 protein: CASSLNEGNEQYF
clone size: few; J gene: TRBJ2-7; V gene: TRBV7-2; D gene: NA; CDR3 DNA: TGTGCCAGCAGCTTCCAAGGAGAGCTATACGAGCAGTACTTC; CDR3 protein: CASSFQGELYEQYF
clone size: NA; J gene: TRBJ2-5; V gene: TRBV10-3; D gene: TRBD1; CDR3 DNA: TGTGCCATCAGTGAGAGGGACAGACAGACCCAGTACTTC; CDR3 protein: CAISERDRQTQYF
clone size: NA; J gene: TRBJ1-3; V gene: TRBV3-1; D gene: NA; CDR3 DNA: TGTGCCAGCAGCCAAGTCCGCCAGTCGTCCGGAAACACCATATATTTT; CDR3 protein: CASSQVRQSSGNTIYF
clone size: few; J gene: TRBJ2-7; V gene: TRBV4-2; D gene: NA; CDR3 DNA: TGTGCCAGCAGCCGTCCCGGGACGGATTTCTACGAGCAGTACTTC; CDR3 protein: CASSRPGTDFYEQYF
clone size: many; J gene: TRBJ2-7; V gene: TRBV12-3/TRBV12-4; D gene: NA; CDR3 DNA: TGTGCCAGCAGTACGGACGCCGCCTACGAGCAGTACTTC; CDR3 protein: CASSTDAAYEQYF
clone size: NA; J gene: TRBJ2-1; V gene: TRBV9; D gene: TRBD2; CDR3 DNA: TGTGCCAGCAGCGTAGGACTAGCGGTTGACAATGAGCAGTTCTTC; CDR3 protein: CASSVGLAVDNEQFF
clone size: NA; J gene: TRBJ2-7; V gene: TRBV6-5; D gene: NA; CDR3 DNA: TGTGCCAGCAGTAACCGGGACCCAGGGGACTACGAGCAGTACTTC; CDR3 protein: CASSNRDPGDYEQYF
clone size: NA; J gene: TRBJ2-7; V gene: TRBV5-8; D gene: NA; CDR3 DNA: TGTGCCAGCAGCTTTAAAAGACGTTACGAGCAGTACTTC; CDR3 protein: CASSFKRRYEQYF
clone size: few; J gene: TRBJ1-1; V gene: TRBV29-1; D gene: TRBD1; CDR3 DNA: TGCAGCGTTTGGACAGGCGGCACTGAAGCTTTCTTT; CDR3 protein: CSVWTGGTEAFF
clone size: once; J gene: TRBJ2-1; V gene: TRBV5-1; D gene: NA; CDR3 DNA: TGCGCCAGCCGGGACGGCTCCTACAATGAGCAGTTCTTC; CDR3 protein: CASRDGSYNEQFF
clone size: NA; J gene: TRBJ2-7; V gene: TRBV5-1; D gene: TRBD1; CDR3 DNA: TGCGCCAGCAGCTCCGACAGGGCAAGCTCCTACGAGCAGTACTTC; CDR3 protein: CASSSDRASSYEQYF
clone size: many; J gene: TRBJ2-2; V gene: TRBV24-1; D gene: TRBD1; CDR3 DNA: TGTGCCACCAGTGATTTTCGGGACAGGGGGGACGGGGAGCTGTTTTTT; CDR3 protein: CATSDFRDRGDGELFF
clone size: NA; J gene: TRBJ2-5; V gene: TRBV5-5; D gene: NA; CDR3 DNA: TGTGCCAGCAGCCCGAATCATCCAGAGACCCAGTACTTC; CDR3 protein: CASSPNHPETQYF
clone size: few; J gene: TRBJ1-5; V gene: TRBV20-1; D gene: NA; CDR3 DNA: TGCAGTGCTAGAGGGTTACAGGTGGCTCAGCCCCAGCATTTT; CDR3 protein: CSARGLQVAQPQHF
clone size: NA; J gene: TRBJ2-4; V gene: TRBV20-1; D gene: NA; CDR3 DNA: TGCAGTGCTAGAGACTCCCGTGGAGGGGAGAGAGGAATTCAGTACTTC; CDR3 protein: CSARDSRGGERGIQYF
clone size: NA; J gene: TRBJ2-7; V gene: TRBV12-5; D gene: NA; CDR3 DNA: TGTGCTAGTGGGTTACGGGGTCAGAGCTCCTACGAGCAGTACTTC; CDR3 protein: CASGLRGQSSYEQYF